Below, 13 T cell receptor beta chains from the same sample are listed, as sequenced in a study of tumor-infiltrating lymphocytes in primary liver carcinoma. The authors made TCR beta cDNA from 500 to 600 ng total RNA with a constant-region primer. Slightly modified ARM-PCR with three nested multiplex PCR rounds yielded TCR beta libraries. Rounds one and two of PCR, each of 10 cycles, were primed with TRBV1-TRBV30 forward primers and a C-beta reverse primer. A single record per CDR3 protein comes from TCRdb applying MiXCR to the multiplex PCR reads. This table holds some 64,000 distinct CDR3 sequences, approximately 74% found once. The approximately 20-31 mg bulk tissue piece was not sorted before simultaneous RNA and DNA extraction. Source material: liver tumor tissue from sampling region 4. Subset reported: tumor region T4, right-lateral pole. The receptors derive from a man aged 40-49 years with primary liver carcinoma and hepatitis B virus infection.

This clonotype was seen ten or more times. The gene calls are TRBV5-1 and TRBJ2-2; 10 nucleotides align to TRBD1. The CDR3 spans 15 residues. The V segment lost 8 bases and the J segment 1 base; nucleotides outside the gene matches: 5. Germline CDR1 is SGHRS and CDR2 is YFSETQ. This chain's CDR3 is CASTWTGGNTGELFF. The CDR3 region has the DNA TGCGCCAGTACCTGGACAGGGGGGAACACCGGGGAGCTGTTTTTT.

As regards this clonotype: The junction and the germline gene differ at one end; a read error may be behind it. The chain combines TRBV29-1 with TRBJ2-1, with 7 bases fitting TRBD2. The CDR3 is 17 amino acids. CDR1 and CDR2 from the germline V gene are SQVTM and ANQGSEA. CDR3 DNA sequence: TGCGGCGTTGAAGGGAGGGGCCTAGCGGAGATGTACAATGAGCAGTTATTC. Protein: CGVEGRGLAEMYNEQLF.

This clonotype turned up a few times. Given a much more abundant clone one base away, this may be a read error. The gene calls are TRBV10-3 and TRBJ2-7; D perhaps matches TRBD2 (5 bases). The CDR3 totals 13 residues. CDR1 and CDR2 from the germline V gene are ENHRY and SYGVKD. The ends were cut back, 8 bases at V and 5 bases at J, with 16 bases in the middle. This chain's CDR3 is CAIGGPGKHEQYF. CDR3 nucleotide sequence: TGTGCCATCGGTGGGCCGGGGAAGCACGAGCAGTACTTC.

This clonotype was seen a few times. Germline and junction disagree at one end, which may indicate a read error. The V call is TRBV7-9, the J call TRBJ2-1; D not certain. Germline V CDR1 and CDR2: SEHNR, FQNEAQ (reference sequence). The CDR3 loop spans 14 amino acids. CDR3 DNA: TGTGCCAGCAGCTTAGGAAATATAGGCGATGAGCAGTCCTTC. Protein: CASSLGNIGDEQSF.

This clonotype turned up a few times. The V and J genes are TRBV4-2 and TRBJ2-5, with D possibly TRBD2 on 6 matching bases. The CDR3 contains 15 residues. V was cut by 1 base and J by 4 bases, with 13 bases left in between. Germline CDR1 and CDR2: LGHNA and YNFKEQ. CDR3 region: CASSQVAGLRETQYF. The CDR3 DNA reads TGTGCCAGCAGCCAAGTGGCGGGACTCCGAGAGACCCAGTACTTC.

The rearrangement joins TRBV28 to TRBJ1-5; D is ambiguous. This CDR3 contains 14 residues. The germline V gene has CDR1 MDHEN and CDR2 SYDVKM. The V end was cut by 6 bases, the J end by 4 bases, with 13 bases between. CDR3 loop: CASRNGEVNQPQHF. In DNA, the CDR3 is TGTGCCAGCAGAAATGGGGAAGTTAATCAGCCCCAGCATTTT.

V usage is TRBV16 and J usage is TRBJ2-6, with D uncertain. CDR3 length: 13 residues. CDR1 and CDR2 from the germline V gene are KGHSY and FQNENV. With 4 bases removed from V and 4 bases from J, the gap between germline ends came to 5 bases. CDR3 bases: TGTGCCAGCAGCCCCGCAGGGGCCAACGTCCTGACTTTC. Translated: CASSPAGANVLTF.

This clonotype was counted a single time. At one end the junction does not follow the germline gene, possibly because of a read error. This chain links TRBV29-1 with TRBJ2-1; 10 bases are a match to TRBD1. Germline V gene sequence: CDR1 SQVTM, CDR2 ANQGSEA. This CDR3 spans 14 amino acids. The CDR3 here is CSVDGTGVSNEHFF. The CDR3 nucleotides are TGCAGCGTCGACGGGACAGGGGTGAGTAATGAGCATTTCTTC.

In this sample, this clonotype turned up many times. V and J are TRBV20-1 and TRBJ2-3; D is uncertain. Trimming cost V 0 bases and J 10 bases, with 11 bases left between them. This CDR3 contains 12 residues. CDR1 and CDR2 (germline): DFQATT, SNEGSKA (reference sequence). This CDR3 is CSARESVQAQYF. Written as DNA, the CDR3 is TGCAGTGCTAGAGAAAGCGTTCAGGCGCAGTATTTT.

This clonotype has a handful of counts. CDR3 loop: CSARVSPGQHTEAFF. Here the CDR3 DNA reads TGCAGTGCTAGAGTTTCGCCAGGCCAGCACACTGAAGCTTTCTTT. The chain uses TRBV20-1 and TRBJ1-1; D gene uncertain. Trimming cost V 1 base and J 3 bases, with 15 bases left between them. This CDR3 contains 15 residues. Germline loops: CDR1 DFQATT, CDR2 SNEGSKA (reference sequence).

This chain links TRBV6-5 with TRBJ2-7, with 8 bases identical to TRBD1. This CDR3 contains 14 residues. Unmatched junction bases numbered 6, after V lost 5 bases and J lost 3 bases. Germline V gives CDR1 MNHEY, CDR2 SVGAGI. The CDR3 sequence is CASSPWTGYYEQYF. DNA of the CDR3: TGTGCCAGCAGTCCCTGGACAGGGTACTACGAGCAGTACTTC.

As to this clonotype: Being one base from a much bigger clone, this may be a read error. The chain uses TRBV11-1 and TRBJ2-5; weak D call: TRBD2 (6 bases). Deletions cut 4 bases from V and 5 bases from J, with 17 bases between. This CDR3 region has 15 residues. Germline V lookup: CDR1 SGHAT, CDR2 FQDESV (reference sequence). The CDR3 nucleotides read TGTGCCAGCAGCTCCCAGGTACTAGCCGGGGAGACCCAGTACTTC. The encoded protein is CASSSQVLAGETQYF.

CDR3 nucleotides: TGCGCCAGCAGCTCCTTTGACACCCACGAGCAGTACTTC. It is translated as CASSSFDTHEQYF. The genes are TRBV5-1 and TRBJ2-7; D is unclear. The CDR3 is 13 residues long. V lost 3 bases, J lost 5 bases, and 12 bases lay in between. Per germline, CDR1 SGHRS and CDR2 YFSETQ.